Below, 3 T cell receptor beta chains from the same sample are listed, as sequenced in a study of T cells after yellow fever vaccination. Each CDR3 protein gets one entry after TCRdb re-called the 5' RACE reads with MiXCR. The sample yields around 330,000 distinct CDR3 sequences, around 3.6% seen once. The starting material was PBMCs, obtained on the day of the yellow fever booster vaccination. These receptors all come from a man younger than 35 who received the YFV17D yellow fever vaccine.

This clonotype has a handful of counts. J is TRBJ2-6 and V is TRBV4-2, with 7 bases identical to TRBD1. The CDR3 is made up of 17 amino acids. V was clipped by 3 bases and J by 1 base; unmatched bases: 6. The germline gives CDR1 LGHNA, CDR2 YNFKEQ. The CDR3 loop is CASSHRQGTSGANVLTF. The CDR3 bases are TGTGCCAGCAGCCACAGACAGGGCACATCTGGGGCCAACGTCCTGACTTTC.

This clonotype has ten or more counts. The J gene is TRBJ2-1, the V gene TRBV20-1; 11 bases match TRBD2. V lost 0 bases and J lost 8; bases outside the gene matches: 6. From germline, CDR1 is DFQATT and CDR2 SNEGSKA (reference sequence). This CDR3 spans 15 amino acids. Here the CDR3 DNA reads TGCAGTGCTAGAGATACGACTAGCGGGATCCATGAGCAGTTCTTC. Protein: CSARDTTSGIHEQFF.

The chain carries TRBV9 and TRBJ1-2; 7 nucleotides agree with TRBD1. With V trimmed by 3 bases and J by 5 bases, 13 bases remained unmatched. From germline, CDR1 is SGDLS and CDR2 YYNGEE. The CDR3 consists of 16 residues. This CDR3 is CASSADRVGYYYGYTF. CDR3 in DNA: TGTGCCAGCAGCGCCGACAGGGTGGGGTATTATTATGGCTACACCTTC.